This TCR beta chain is from a study of CD8+CD57+ T cells in acquired aplastic anemia. Study-level background: DNA recovered from sorted CD4+ and CD8+ cells had a mean of about 3 ug.

Only one count was recorded for this clonotype. Its antigen is unidentified. Whoever was chosen for sequencing had shown CD8+CD57+ cell expansion by flow cytometry. Everyone among the patients had severe acquired aplastic anemia. Regarding the study as a whole: Overlap between patients and controls comprised twenty-nine CD8+ CDR3 sequences.

Genomic DNA provided the template from which TCR beta VDJ and CDR3 profiles were obtained. Each CDR3 protein is one row after TCRdb ran MiXCR on the reads. The repertoire holds 150,000 to 200,000 distinct CDR3 sequences, with over 40% as singletons. The CDR3 is 15 residues long. Germline-derived CDR1 and CDR2 are KGHDR and SFDVKD. The TCR was taken from a human donor with aplastic anemia. Sequencing was done on a sample of sorted CD4+, CD8+, or CD8+CD57+ T cells (not recorded which) from PBMCs. V is TRBV24-1 and J is TRBJ2-5; maybe TRBD1 (5 bases). CDR3 region: CARDLRQLAQETQYF. DNA for the CDR3: TGTGCTAGAGATCTCCGACAGTTGGCCCAAGAGACCCAGTACTTC.